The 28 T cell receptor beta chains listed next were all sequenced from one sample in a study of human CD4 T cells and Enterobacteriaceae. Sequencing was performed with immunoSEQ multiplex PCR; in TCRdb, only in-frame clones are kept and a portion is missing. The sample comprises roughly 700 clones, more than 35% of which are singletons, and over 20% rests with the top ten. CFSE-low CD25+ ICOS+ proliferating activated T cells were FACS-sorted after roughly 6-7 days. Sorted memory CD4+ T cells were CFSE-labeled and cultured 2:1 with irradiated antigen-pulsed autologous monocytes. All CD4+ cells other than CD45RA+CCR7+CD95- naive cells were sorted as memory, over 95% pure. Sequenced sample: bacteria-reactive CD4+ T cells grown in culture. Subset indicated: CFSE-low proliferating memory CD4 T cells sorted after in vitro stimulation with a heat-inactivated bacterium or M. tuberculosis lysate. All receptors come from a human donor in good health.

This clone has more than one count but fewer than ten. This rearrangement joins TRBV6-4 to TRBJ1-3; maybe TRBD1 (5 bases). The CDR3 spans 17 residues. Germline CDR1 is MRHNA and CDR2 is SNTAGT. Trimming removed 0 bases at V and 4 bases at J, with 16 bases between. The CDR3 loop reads CASSDSPPGRGGNTIYF. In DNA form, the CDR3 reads TGTGCCAGCAGTGACTCTCCCCCAGGGCGTGGGGGAAACACCATATATTTT.

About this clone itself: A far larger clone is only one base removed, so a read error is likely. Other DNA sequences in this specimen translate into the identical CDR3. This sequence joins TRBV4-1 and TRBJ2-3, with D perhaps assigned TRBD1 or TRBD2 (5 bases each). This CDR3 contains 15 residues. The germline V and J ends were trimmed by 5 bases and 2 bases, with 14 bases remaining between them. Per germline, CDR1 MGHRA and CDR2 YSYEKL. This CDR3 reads CASSFRDRHTDTQYF. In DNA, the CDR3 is TGCGCCAGCAGCTTCCGGGACCGCCACACAGATACGCAGTATTTT.

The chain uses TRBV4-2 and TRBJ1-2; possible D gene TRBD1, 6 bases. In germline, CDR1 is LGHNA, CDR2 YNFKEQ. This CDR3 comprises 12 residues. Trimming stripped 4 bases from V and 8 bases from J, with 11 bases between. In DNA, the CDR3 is TGTGCCAGCAGCCTATCAGGGGTCGGCTACACCTTC. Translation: CASSLSGVGYTF.

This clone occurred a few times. In nucleotides, the CDR3 is TGTGCCAGCAGTTTCCAGGGGGCCAAAAACATTCAGTACTTC. Translation gives CASSFQGAKNIQYF. This sequence joins TRBV28 and TRBJ2-4; weak D call: TRBD1 (6 bases). Looked up from germline, CDR1 is MDHEN and CDR2 is SYDVKM. V was pared by 3 bases and J by 1 base, with 7 bases between. The CDR3 is 14 residues long. Using reference TRBV28 and TRBJ2-4 for the parts outside the CDR3, the full variable domain is DVKVTQSSRYLVKRTGEKVFLECVQDMDHENMFWYRQDPGLGLRLIYFSYDVKMKEKGDIPEGYSVSREKKERFSLILESASTNQTSMYLCASSFQGAKNIQYFGAGTRLSVL.

In DNA, the CDR3 is TGTGCCAGTAGTACGGGACAGCGGAGTACAGATACGCAGTATTTT. This sequence encodes CASSTGQRSTDTQYF. This sequence joins TRBV19 and TRBJ2-3; 7 bases map to TRBD1. V was pared by 4 bases and J by 3 bases, with 7 bases of the junction left unmatched. The germline V gene has CDR1 LNHDA and CDR2 SQIVND (reference sequence). The CDR3 length is 15 residues.

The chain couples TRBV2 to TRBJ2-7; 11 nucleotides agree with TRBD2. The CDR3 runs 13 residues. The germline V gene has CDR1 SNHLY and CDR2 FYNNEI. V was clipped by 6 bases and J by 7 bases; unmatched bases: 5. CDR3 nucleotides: TGTGCCAGCAGCTTAGCGGGAGGGTATGAGCAGTACTTC. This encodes CASSLAGGYEQYF. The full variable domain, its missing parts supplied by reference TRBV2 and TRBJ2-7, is EPEVTQTPSHQVTQMGQEVILRCVPISNHLYFYWYRQILGQKVEFLVSFYNNEISEKSEIFDDQFSVERPDGSNFTLKIRSTKLEDSAMYFCASSLAGGYEQYFGPGTRLTVT.

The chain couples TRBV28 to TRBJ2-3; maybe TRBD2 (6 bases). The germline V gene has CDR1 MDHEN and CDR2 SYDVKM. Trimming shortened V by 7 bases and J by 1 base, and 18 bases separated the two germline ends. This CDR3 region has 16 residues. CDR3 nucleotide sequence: TGTGCCAGCATCACTTGGGGGGAGTACGGCACAGATACGCAGTATTTT. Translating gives CASITWGEYGTDTQYF. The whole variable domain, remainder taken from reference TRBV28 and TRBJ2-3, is DVKVTQSSRYLVKRTGEKVFLECVQDMDHENMFWYRQDPGLGLRLIYFSYDVKMKEKGDIPEGYSVSREKKERFSLILESASTNQTSMYLCASITWGEYGTDTQYFGPGTRLTVL.

The chain's CDR3 is CASSWGTRRRKTYGYTF. CDR3 in DNA: TGCGCCAGCAGCTGGGGAACAAGACGTCGAAAGACCTATGGCTACACCTTC. This sequence joins TRBV4-3 and TRBJ1-2; no firm D call. CDR3 length: 17 amino acids. CDR1 LGHNA and CDR2 YSLEER come from the germline V gene. V lost 5 bases and J 4 bases, leaving 23 bases between the germline ends.

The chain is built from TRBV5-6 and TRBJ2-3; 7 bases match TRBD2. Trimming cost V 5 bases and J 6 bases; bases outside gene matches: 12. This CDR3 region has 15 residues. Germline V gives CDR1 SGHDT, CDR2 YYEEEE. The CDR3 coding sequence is TGTGCCAGCAGTGCAAGACTAGCCGGCGGGGATACGCAGTATTTT. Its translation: CASSARLAGGDTQYF.

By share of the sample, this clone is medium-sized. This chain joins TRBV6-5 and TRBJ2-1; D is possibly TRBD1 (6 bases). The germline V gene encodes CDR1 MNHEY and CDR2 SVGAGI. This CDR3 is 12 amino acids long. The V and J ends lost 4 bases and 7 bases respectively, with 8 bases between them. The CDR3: CASSSDRNEQFF. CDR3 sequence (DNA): TGTGCCAGCAGTTCGGACAGAAATGAGCAGTTCTTC.

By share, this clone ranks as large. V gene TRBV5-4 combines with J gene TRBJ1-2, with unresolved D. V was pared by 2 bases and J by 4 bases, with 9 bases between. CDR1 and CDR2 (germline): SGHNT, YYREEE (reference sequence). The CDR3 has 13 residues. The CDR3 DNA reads TGTGCCAGCAGCTTACCGGGTCCCTATGGCTACACCTTC. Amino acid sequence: CASSLPGPYGYTF.

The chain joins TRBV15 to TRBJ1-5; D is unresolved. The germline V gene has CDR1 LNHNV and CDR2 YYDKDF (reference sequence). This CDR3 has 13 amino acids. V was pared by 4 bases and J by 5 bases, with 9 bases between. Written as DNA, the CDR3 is TGTGCCACCAGCATCGACGGGGATCAGCCCCAGCATTTT. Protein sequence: CATSIDGDQPQHF.

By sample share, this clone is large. The CDR3, as DNA: TGTGCCAGCAGCGCTGGAACGAGCTCCTACGAGCAGTACTTC. Residues: CASSAGTSSYEQYF. The rearrangement joins TRBV9 to TRBJ2-7; no clear D gene. The CDR3 is made up of 14 amino acids. The ends were cut back, 3 bases at V and 0 bases at J, with 10 bases in the middle. Germline V lookup: CDR1 SGDLS, CDR2 YYNGEE.

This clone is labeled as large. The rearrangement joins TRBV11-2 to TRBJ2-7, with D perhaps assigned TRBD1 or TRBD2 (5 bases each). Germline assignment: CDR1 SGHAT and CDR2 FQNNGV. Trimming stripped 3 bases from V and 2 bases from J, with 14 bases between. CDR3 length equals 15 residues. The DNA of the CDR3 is TGTGCCAGCAGCTTGGGGACCGAGATTACCTACGAGCAGTACTTC. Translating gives CASSLGTEITYEQYF. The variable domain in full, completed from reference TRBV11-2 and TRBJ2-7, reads EAGVAQSPRYKIIEKRQSVAFWCNPISGHATLYWYQQILGQGPKLLIQFQNNGVVDDSQLPKDRFSAERLKGVDSTLKIQPAKLEDSAVYLCASSLGTEITYEQYFGPGTRLTVT.

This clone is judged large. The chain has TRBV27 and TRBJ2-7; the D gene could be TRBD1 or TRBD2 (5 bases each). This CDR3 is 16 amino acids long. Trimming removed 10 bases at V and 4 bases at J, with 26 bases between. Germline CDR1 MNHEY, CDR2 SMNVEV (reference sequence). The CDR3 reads CAKAITPRDLLYEQYF. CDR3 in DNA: TGTGCCAAGGCAATAACCCCCCGGGACCTACTTTACGAGCAGTACTTC.

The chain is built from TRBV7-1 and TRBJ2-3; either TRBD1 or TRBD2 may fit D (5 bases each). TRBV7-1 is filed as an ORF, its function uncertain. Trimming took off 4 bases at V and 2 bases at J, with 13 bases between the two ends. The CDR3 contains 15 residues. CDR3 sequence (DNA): TGTGCCAGCAGCTTCCGGGACCGCCACACAGATACGCAGTATTTT. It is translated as CASSFRDRHTDTQYF.

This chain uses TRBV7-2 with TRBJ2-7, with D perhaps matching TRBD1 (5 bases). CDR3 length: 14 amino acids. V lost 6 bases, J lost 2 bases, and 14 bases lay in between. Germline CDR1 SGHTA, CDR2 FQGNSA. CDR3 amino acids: CASSPARAPYEQYF. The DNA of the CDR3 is TGTGCCAGCAGTCCCGCCAGGGCACCCTACGAGCAGTACTTC.

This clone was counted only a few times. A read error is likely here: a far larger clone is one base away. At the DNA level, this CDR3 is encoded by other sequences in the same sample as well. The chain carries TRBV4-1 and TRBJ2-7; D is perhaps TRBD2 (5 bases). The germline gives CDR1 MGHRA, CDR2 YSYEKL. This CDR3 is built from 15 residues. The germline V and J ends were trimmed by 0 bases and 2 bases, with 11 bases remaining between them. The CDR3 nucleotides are TGCGCCAGCAGCCAAGATCAGAGCGGCGCCTACGAGCAGTACTTC. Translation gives CASSQDQSGAYEQYF.

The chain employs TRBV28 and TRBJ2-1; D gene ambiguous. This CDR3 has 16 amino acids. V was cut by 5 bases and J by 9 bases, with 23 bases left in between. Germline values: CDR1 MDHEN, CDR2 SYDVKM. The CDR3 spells CASSVMASPLSGEQFF. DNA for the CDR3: TGTGCCAGCAGTGTCATGGCATCCCCCCTCTCGGGTGAGCAGTTCTTC.

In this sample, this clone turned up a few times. CDR3 region: CAWEQGAKNIQYF. CDR3 coding DNA: TGTGCCTGGGAGCAGGGGGCAAAAAACATTCAGTACTTC. The rearrangement uses TRBV30 and TRBJ2-4; 8 bases line up with TRBD1. V lost 5 bases to trimming and J lost 4 bases; unmatched junction nucleotides: 4. The germline gives CDR1 GTSNPN, CDR2 SVGIG (reference sequence). The CDR3 has 13 amino acids.

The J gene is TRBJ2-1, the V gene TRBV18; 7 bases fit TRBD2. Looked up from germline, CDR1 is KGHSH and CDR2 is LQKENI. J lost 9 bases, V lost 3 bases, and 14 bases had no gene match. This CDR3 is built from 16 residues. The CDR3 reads CASSPLRVGGGGEQFF. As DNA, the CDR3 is TGTGCCAGCTCACCCCTGAGGGTCGGAGGCGGGGGTGAGCAGTTCTTC.

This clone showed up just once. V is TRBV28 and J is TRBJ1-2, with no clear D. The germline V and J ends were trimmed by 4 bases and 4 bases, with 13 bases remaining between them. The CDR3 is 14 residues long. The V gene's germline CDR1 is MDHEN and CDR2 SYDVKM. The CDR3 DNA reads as TGTGCCAGCAGTTCTCCTTCGGCCACCTATGGCTACACCTTC. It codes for CASSSPSATYGYTF.

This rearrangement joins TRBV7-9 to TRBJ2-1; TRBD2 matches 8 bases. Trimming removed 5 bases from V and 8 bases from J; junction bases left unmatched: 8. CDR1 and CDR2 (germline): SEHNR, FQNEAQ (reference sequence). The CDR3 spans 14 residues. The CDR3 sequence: CASSAGTRVYEQFF. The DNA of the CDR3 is TGTGCCAGCAGCGCCGGGACTAGAGTCTATGAGCAGTTCTTC.

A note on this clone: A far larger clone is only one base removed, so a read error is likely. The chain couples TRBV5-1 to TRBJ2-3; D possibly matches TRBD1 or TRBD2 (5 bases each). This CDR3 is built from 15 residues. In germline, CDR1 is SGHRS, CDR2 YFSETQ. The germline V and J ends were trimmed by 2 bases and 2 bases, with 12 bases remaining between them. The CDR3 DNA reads TGCGCCAGCAGCTTCCGGGACCGCCACACAGATACGCAGTATTTT. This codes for CASSFRDRHTDTQYF.

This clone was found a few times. The CDR3 DNA reads TGTGCCAGCAGCTCAGGCCTAGACAATGAGCAGTTCTTC. Protein sequence: CASSSGLDNEQFF. The genes are TRBV11-2 and TRBJ2-1; D gene ambiguous. Trimming shortened V by 4 bases and J by 5 bases, and 9 bases separated the two germline ends. Germline CDR1 and CDR2: SGHAT and FQNNGV. This CDR3 has 13 amino acids.

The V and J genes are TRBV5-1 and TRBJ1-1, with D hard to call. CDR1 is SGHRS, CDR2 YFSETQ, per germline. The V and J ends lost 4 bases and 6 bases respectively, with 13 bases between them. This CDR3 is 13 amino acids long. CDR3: CASSPEVGAEAFF. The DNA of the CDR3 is TGCGCCAGCAGCCCGGAAGTTGGCGCTGAAGCTTTCTTT.

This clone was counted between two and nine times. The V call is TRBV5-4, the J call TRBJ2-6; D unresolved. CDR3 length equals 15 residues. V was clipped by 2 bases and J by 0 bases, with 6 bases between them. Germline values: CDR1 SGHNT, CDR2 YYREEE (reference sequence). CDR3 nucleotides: TGTGCCAGCAGCTTAACCCGCTCTGGGGCCAACGTCCTGACTTTC. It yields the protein CASSLTRSGANVLTF.

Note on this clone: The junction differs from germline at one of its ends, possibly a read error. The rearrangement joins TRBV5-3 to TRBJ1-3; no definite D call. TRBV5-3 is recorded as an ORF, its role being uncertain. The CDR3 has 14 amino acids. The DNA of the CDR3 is TGTGCCAGCAGCTTGGTCGTCAGTCGAAACACCATATATTTT. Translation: CASSLVVSRNTIYF.